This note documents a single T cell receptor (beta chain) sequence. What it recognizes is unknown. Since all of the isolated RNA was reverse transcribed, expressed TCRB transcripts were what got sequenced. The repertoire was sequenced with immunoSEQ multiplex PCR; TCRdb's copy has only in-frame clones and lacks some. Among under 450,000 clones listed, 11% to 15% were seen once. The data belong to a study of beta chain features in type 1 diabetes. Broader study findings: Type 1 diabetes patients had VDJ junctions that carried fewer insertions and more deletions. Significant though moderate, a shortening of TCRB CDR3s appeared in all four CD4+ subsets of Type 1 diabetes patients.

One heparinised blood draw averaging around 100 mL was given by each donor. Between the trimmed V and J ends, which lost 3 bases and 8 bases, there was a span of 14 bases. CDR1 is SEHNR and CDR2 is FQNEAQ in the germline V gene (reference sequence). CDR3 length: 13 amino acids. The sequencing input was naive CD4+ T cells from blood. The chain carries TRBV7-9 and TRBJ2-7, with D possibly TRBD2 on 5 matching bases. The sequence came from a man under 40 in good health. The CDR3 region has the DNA TGTGCCAGCAGCTTGGGAGAGAGAGGACAGCAGTACTTC. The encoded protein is CASSLGERGQQYF.